Following are 15 T cell receptor beta chains from one sample sequenced in a study of identical twins. MiXCR, applied by TCRdb to the 5' RACE reads, yields one record per CDR3 protein. In the table there are 410,000 or so distinct CDR3 sequences, approximately 17% of which are singletons. The specimen sequenced was naive T cells sorted from blood. These receptors were obtained from a man between 50 and 59 years old in good health.

V and J are TRBV4-1 and TRBJ2-5; D is uncertain. The CDR3 has 14 amino acids. Germline V gene sequence: CDR1 MGHRA, CDR2 YSYEKL. The germline V and J ends were trimmed by 0 bases and 2 bases, with 7 bases remaining between them. The CDR3 loop is CASSQDVVQETQYF. CDR3 nucleotides: TGCGCCAGCAGCCAAGATGTGGTACAAGAGACCCAGTACTTC.

The rearrangement joins TRBV9 to TRBJ2-5; the D call may be TRBD1 or TRBD2 (6 bases each). The CDR3 is 14 residues long. Trimming shortened V by 0 bases and J by 5 bases, and 11 bases separated the two germline ends. Germline V gene data show CDR1 as SGDLS and CDR2 as YYNGEE. The DNA for the CDR3 is TGTGCCAGCAGCGTAGCACAGGGAGGCGAGACCCAGTACTTC. It specifies CASSVAQGGETQYF.

In this sample, this clonotype turned up a few times. The chain carries TRBV27 and TRBJ2-3; D call uncertain. The CDR3 length is 14 residues. The germline V gene has CDR1 MNHEY and CDR2 SMNVEV (reference sequence). The V end lost 0 bases, the J end lost 3 bases, and 7 bases lay between the germline ends. The chain's CDR3 is CASSLSPRTDTQYF. The CDR3 DNA sequence: TGTGCCAGCAGTTTATCTCCACGTACAGATACGCAGTATTTT.

The J gene is TRBJ2-5, the V gene TRBV4-3; 7 bases are shared with TRBD2. The V gene's germline CDR1 is LGHNA and CDR2 YSLEER. The CDR3 length is 17 residues. After removal of 0 bases from V and 5 bases from J, the junction contained 12 bases not matched to a gene. In DNA, the CDR3 is TGCGCCAGCAGCCAAGATGCCCAGCGGGAACCTCCGGAGACCCAGTACTTC. Translating it yields CASSQDAQREPPETQYF.

J is TRBJ1-1 and V is TRBV20-1; 7 bases agree with TRBD1. This CDR3 comprises 12 residues. Germline CDR1 and CDR2: DFQATT and SNEGSKA (reference sequence). Trimming at V came to 5 bases and at J to 7 bases, leaving 7 bases not matched to a gene. The CDR3 sequence is CSAATGPREAFF. The CDR3 DNA sequence: TGCAGTGCTGCGACAGGGCCCCGTGAAGCTTTCTTT.

The rearrangement links TRBV6-5 to TRBJ2-5; 7 bases agree with TRBD1. This CDR3 contains 15 residues. Germline values: CDR1 MNHEY, CDR2 SVGAGI. Losses at the gene ends were 4 bases for V and 1 base for J; bases not matched to a gene: 6. CDR3 residues: CASSSSRDSQETQYF. The CDR3 DNA reads TGTGCCAGCAGTTCCTCACGGGACAGCCAAGAGACCCAGTACTTC.

In this sample, this clonotype turned up many times. This chain joins TRBV15 and TRBJ1-1; TRBD1 matches 8 bases. CDR1 and CDR2 (germline): LNHNV, YYDKDF (reference sequence). This CDR3 region has 13 residues. Losses at the gene ends were 11 bases for V and 5 bases for J; bases not matched to a gene: 10. The CDR3 coding sequence is TGTGCCGTTGACAGGGGATTGGGGACTGAAGCTTTCTTT. Its translation: CAVDRGLGTEAFF.

The chain joins TRBV6-1 to TRBJ2-5; perhaps TRBD1 as D (6 bases). Trimming pared 8 bases from V and 3 bases from J, leaving 19 bases between. There are 15 residues in the CDR3. CDR1 is MNHNS and CDR2 is SASEGT in the germline V gene. CDR3: CASYDRRHEEETQYF. DNA for the CDR3: TGTGCCAGCTATGACAGGCGACATGAGGAAGAGACCCAGTACTTC.

This clonotype was recorded a few times. The chain combines TRBV6-6 with TRBJ1-4; no firm D call. Deletions cut 5 bases from V and 8 bases from J, with 12 bases between. CDR3 size: 13 residues. The germline CDR1 and CDR2 sequences are MNHNY and SVGAGI (reference sequence). CDR3 coding DNA: TGTGCCAGCAGTGGAGGGAGGGAGGAAAAACTGTTTTTT. Its translation: CASSGGREEKLFF.

The table lists this clonotype with many counts. CDR3 sequence: CASSLAVGQDEQYF. The CDR3 coding sequence is TGTGCCAGCAGCTTAGCAGTTGGGCAGGACGAGCAGTACTTC. The V and J genes are TRBV7-2 and TRBJ2-7; D is undetermined. CDR3 size: 14 residues. Germline V lookup: CDR1 SGHTA, CDR2 FQGNSA. V dropped 0 bases and J dropped 5 bases, with 11 bases sitting between them. The whole variable domain, filled in from reference TRBV7-2 and TRBJ2-7, reads GAGVSQSPSNKVTEKGKDVELRCDPISGHTALYWYRQSLGQGLEFLIYFQGNSAPDKSGLPSDRFSAERTGGSVSTLTIQRTQQEDSAVYLCASSLAVGQDEQYFGPGTRLTVT.

This clonotype has more than one count but fewer than ten. The J gene is TRBJ2-7, the V gene TRBV11-2; no definite D call. V lost 4 bases to trimming and J lost 1 base, with 8 bases between them. The germline V gene has CDR1 SGHAT and CDR2 FQNNGV. CDR3 length: 13 residues. The CDR3 is CASSSIWSYEQYF. CDR3 nucleotide sequence: TGTGCCAGCAGCTCGATCTGGTCCTACGAGCAGTACTTC.

The chain uses TRBV2 and TRBJ1-2, with 8 nucleotides matching TRBD1. The germline gives CDR1 SNHLY, CDR2 FYNNEI. The CDR3 spans 15 residues. V gave up 8 bases and J gave up 4 bases; unmatched junction bases: 12. The chain's CDR3 is CASGGGDRTLYGYTF. In DNA form, the CDR3 reads TGTGCCAGCGGAGGAGGGGACAGGACACTCTATGGCTACACCTTC.

The chain joins TRBV25-1 to TRBJ2-2, with D possibly TRBD1 on 6 matching bases. The ends were cut back, 5 bases at V and 4 bases at J, with 14 bases in the middle. Germline CDR1 is MGHDK and CDR2 is SYGVNS. The CDR3 has 15 amino acids. The CDR3 bases are TGTGCCAGCAGTCCAGGGGAAATCCTCACCGGGGAGCTGTTTTTT. Translated: CASSPGEILTGELFF.

The V gene is TRBV27, the J gene TRBJ2-7; D gene unclear. Germline V CDR1 and CDR2: MNHEY, SMNVEV (reference sequence). The CDR3 has 13 residues. The V end was cut by 6 bases, the J end by 0 bases, with 9 bases between. For the CDR3, the DNA is TGTGCCAGCAGCTCAGAGAGCTCCTACGAGCAGTACTTC. It codes for CASSSESSYEQYF.

V is TRBV4-3 and J is TRBJ2-1; D uncertain. Germline CDR1 LGHNA, CDR2 YSLEER. The V end lost 0 bases, the J end lost 6 bases, and 9 bases lay between the germline ends. This CDR3 has 14 residues. The CDR3 protein is CASSQDWVGNEQFF. The CDR3 DNA reads TGCGCCAGCAGCCAAGATTGGGTGGGCAATGAGCAGTTCTTC.